This is a list of T cell receptor beta chains from one sample in a study of shared T cell receptors in the human thymus. Generated by immunoSEQ multiplex PCR, the TCRdb table keeps only in-frame clones and is missing some. The sample carries more than 300,000 clones, around 93% recorded once. Sequences were obtained from thymocytes. The receptors were sampled from a human donor. Each CDR3 is given with its conserved first and last residue. The D gene is left open where the match is weak. Size is stated for part of the rows, as once, few or many counts, or as a class when the clone is expanded.

V,D,size,J,DNA,CDR3
TRBV5-3,NA,NA,TRBJ2-7,TGTGCCAGACACGAGCAGTACTTC,CARHEQYF
TRBV25-1,TRBD1,NA,TRBJ2-7,TGTGCCAGCGGGACCTACAGGGGTAGCTCCTACGAGCAGTACTTC,CASGTYRGSSYEQYF
TRBV4-1,TRBD1,NA,TRBJ1-2,TGCGCCAGCAGCCCTATTACAGGGGGGGACGGCTACACCTTC,CASSPITGGDGYTF
TRBV5-4,TRBD1,once,TRBJ2-3,TGTGCCAGCAGCTTCACCCTTGGACAGGACTCGTTTTACACAGATACGCAGTATTTT,CASSFTLGQDSFYTDTQYF
TRBV18,TRBD2,NA,TRBJ2-3,TGTGCCAGCTCATCGGGGGGGAGCACAGATACGCAGTATTTT,CASSSGGSTDTQYF
TRBV19,NA,NA,TRBJ1-3,TGTGCCAGTAGTGGGCAGGGGACTGGAAACACCATATATTTT,CASSGQGTGNTIYF
TRBV28,NA,NA,TRBJ2-7,TGTGCCAGCGCTCTGATCGGGGCGTACGAGCAGTACTTC,CASALIGAYEQYF
TRBV28,NA,NA,TRBJ1-5,TGTGCCACTACGGGCACCTGGGGGGGCCAGCCCCAGCATTTT,CATTGTWGGQPQHF
TRBV7-9,TRBD2,NA,TRBJ2-1,TGTGCCAGCAGCTTAGAGCTAGCGGGAGTTAGGGATGAGCAGTTCTTC,CASSLELAGVRDEQFF
TRBV4-1,TRBD1,NA,TRBJ1-2,TGCGCCAGCAGCCAAGCAGGATTCCGGGACAGGATCTATGGCTACACCTTC,CASSQAGFRDRIYGYTF
TRBV4-1,TRBD1,once,TRBJ2-1,TGCGCCAGCAGCAACCCTTCCCGGGACAGGGGGATGAATGAGCAGTTCTTC,CASSNPSRDRGMNEQFF
TRBV11-2,NA,NA,TRBJ1-1,TGTGCCAGCAGCTTAGATCAAAGGGGAGGGAACACTGAAGCTTTCTTT,CASSLDQRGGNTEAFF
TRBV7-9,NA,once,TRBJ2-5,TGTGCCAGCAGCTTATGGGCGCCCCGGGGACCGCAAGAGACCCAGTACTTC,CASSLWAPRGPQETQYF
TRBV19,TRBD1,NA,TRBJ2-3,TGTGCCAGTAGTCGGACAGGGGGCACAGATACGCAGTATTTT,CASSRTGGTDTQYF
TRBV2,NA,NA,TRBJ1-1,TGTGCCAGCAGTGAGTTCCCACAGATAACTGAAGCTTTCTTT,CASSEFPQITEAFF
TRBV5-1,TRBD2,NA,TRBJ2-7,TGCGCCAGCAGCTCGGACCCCGGGACTAGCGGGAGGCATCCACCCCCCGAGCAGTACTTC,CASSSDPGTSGRHPPPEQYF
TRBV15,NA,NA,TRBJ1-4,TGTGCCACCAGATTCCCCACCAGAGGAGAAAAACTGTTTTTT,CATRFPTRGEKLFF
TRBV4-3,TRBD2,NA,TRBJ2-4,TGCGCCAGCAGCCAAGGACGTACCGTCCCTAGCGGGGTAAACATTCAGTACTTC,CASSQGRTVPSGVNIQYF
TRBV6-1,NA,NA,TRBJ1-5,TGTGCCAGCAGTGAGCACCCGGGGACCGTGCGCAATCAGCCCCAGCATTTT,CASSEHPGTVRNQPQHF
TRBV28,NA,few,TRBJ1-5,TGTGCCAGCAGTTTGGTCGGGGGAAGCAATCAGCCCCAGCATTTT,CASSLVGGSNQPQHF
TRBV27,TRBD2,NA,TRBJ2-7,TGTGCCAGCAGCCTAGCGGGGGGGTTCCTTAACTACGAGCAGTACTTC,CASSLAGGFLNYEQYF
TRBV19,NA,NA,TRBJ2-3,TGTGCCAGTAGTATCTGCCCGGGACACCCTAGCACAGATACGCAGTATTTT,CASSICPGHPSTDTQYF
TRBV4-3,NA,NA,TRBJ2-7,TGCGCCAGCAGCCAAGATTTCCGCCTAGCGCTCAGTATCCACGAGCAGTACTTC,CASSQDFRLALSIHEQYF
TRBV5-1,TRBD2,NA,TRBJ2-4,TGCGCCAGCAGCTCCGAAGTGGGACTAGCGGCAGGAGAAGCCAAAAACATTCAGTACTTC,CASSSEVGLAAGEAKNIQYF
TRBV10-1,TRBD2,NA,TRBJ2-1,TGCGCCAGCAGTGAGTCGTGGCGGGAGCCCTACAATGAGCAGTTCTTC,CASSESWREPYNEQFF
TRBV4-1,TRBD1,NA,TRBJ1-1,TGCGCCAGCAGCCAGGTTACAGGGGGACGGCTCACTGAAGCTTTCTTT,CASSQVTGGRLTEAFF
TRBV9,NA,once,TRBJ2-3,TGTGCCAGCAGCGTCGATGTGAGCACAGATACGCAGTATTTT,CASSVDVSTDTQYF
TRBV28,TRBD2,NA,TRBJ2-2,TGTGCCAGCAGTTTTAAACTAGCGGCGCCCGCTGGGGAGCTGTTTTTT,CASSFKLAAPAGELFF
TRBV4-3,TRBD2,NA,TRBJ2-7,TGCGCCAGCAGCCAAGAAGATAAGCTAGCGGTGGGCAACGAGCGGTACTTC,CASSQEDKLAVGNERYF
TRBV28,NA,once,TRBJ1-6,TGTGCCAGCAGTCTCTCCTCCTATAATTCACCCCTCCACTTT,CASSLSSYNSPLHF
TRBV9,NA,NA,TRBJ2-1,TGTGCCAGCAGCGTAGAGTGGGGGAAACACAATGAGCAGTTCTTC,CASSVEWGKHNEQFF
TRBV11-1,TRBD1,NA,TRBJ1-1,TGTGCCAGCAGCTTAGGACAGGGGGTGTCGAACACTGAAGCTTTCTTT,CASSLGQGVSNTEAFF
TRBV4-2,TRBD1,NA,TRBJ2-1,TGTGCCAGCAGCCAGCCGGGACAGGGTCTTTGTGAGCAGTTCTTC,CASSQPGQGLCEQFF
TRBV6-1,NA,NA,TRBJ2-3,TGTGCCATCCGGACAGATACGCAGTATTTT,CAIRTDTQYF
TRBV18,NA,NA,TRBJ2-2,TGTGCCAGCTCACAGACGCCAGGGGACGGGGAGCTGTTTTTT,CASSQTPGDGELFF
TRBV6-4,TRBD2,NA,TRBJ2-3,TGTGCCAGCAGTTGGACTAGCGGGAGTGCCATAGATACGCAGTATTTT,CASSWTSGSAIDTQYF
TRBV28,TRBD1,once,TRBJ1-1,TGTGCCAGCAGTACTCACAGGGGGCGCATGGGGGGCACTGAAGCTTTCTTT,CASSTHRGRMGGTEAFF
TRBV15,NA,NA,TRBJ2-2,TGTGCCACCAGCAGGGTACCGACGGAAGCTAACACCGGGGAGCTGTTTTTT,CATSRVPTEANTGELFF
TRBV5-1,NA,NA,TRBJ2-1,TGCGCCAGCAGCTTTGGGGACTCCTCCTCATACAATGAGCAGTTCTTC,CASSFGDSSSYNEQFF
TRBV25-1,NA,NA,TRBJ2-1,TGTGCCAGCAGTGAGTCAGACCCCTACAATGAGCAGTTCTTC,CASSESDPYNEQFF
TRBV6-5,NA,NA,TRBJ1-2,TGTGCCAGCAGTTACTCGACAAGGCTTAACTATGGCTACACCTTC,CASSYSTRLNYGYTF
TRBV27,NA,NA,TRBJ2-3,TGTGCCAGCAGTTTGAGCGGGAGCACAGATACGCAGTATTTT,CASSLSGSTDTQYF
TRBV14,NA,NA,TRBJ1-1,TGTGCCAGCAGCCAAGTAGCCTTGGGCACTGAAGCTTTCTTT,CASSQVALGTEAFF
TRBV14,NA,NA,TRBJ2-1,TGTGCCAGCAGCGATACAGGGAGGTGGTACAATGAGCAGTTCTTC,CASSDTGRWYNEQFF
TRBV27,NA,NA,TRBJ2-3,TGTGCCAGCAGTCCCTCGGGCCCCGTGGATACGCAGTATTTT,CASSPSGPVDTQYF
TRBV21-1,NA,NA,TRBJ1-2,TGTGCCAGCAGCCCGACAGGGTCGGGCTATGGCTACACCTTC,CASSPTGSGYGYTF
TRBV18,NA,NA,TRBJ2-5,TGTGCCAGCTCCCGAAGGCAGGGGCGAGAGACCCAGTACTTC,CASSRRQGRETQYF